These 6 T cell receptor beta chains were all obtained from the same sample, sequenced in a study of PD-1 blockade in classical Hodgkin lymphoma (dated by TCRdb to the early 2020s). The time point label for this specimen denotes: cycle 2 day 1 (C2D1) of nivolumab. Every trial patient had relapsed following autologous stem cell transplantation, and prior brentuximab vedotin exposure was what differed among cohorts A, B and C. Library method: the immunoSEQ multiplex PCR assay. In its TCRdb copy, this immuneACCESS table keeps in-frame sequences only and misses some clones. Where compared with another copy, unresolved V genes explain less than half of these, and the others have no known cause. This sample has more than 140,000 clones in its table, and around 84% of those were observed once. Jointly, the top ten make up 7% to 9.5% of the sample. This material consisted of peripheral blood mononuclear cells (PBMCs), taken before the second cycle of nivolumab. The receptors were gathered from a human donor with classical Hodgkin lymphoma.

This sequence joins TRBV2 and TRBJ2-5; D is possibly TRBD1 (6 bases). The closer fit of TRBJ2-7 to the DNA end suggests the J call may be wrong. The germline gives CDR1 SNHLY, CDR2 FYNNEI. The CDR3 has 12 amino acids. The CDR3 DNA sequence: TGTGCCAGCAAGGGGGACCCCTACGAGCAGTACTTC. Residues: CASKGDPYEQYF.

The chain uses TRBV28 and TRBJ2-6; D is perhaps TRBD1 (6 bases). Germline lookup yields CDR1 MDHEN and CDR2 SYDVKM. This CDR3 has 15 amino acids. V was clipped by 3 bases and J by 2 bases, with 8 bases between them. The CDR3 protein is CASSFSGAGANVLTF. CDR3 bases: TGTGCCAGCAGTTTCTCAGGGGCTGGGGCCAACGTCCTGACTTTC.

The V gene is TRBV9, the J gene TRBJ2-3; unclear D gene. Trimming removed 0 bases from V and 0 bases from J, with 8 bases in between. CDR1 is SGDLS and CDR2 is YYNGEE in the germline V gene. The CDR3 is 15 amino acids. The CDR3 is CASSVGTESTDTQYF. CDR3 nucleotide sequence: TGTGCCAGCAGCGTAGGCACAGAGAGCACAGATACGCAGTATTTT. Based on the CDR3 plus reference TRBV9 and TRBJ2-3, the full variable domain is DSGVTQTPKHLITATGQRVTLRCSPRSGDLSVYWYQQSLDQGLQFLIQYYNGEERAKGNILERFSAQQFPDLHSELNLSSLELGDSALYFCASSVGTESTDTQYFGPGTRLTVL.

This sequence joins TRBV7-9 and TRBJ2-1; no clear D. V gave up 0 bases and J gave up 5 bases, with 2 bases separating them. Germline assignment: CDR1 SEHNR and CDR2 FQNEAQ (reference sequence). The CDR3 contains 12 residues. Here the CDR3 reads CASSLADNEQFF. As DNA, the CDR3 is TGTGCCAGCAGCTTAGCGGACAATGAGCAGTTCTTC.

V gene TRBV29-1 combines with J gene TRBJ1-3; 7 bases align to TRBD1. Germline CDR1 is SQVTM and CDR2 is ANQGSEA. The CDR3 loop spans 13 amino acids. The junction had 7 bases not matched to a gene; V was cut back by 7 bases and J by 4 bases. The CDR3 reads CSAGGTAGNTIYF. The DNA for the CDR3 is TGCAGCGCAGGGGGGACGGCCGGAAACACCATATATTTT.

This clone was detected only once. The chain uses TRBV7-2 and TRBJ2-4; D possibly corresponds to TRBD1 (5 bases). The CDR3 covers 16 residues. V lost 5 bases to trimming and J lost 0 bases, with 14 bases between them. In germline, CDR1 is SGHTA, CDR2 FQGNSA. CDR3 loop: CASSPQGLLAKNIQYF. DNA of the CDR3: TGTGCCAGCAGCCCCCAGGGCCTTCTAGCCAAAAACATTCAGTACTTC.